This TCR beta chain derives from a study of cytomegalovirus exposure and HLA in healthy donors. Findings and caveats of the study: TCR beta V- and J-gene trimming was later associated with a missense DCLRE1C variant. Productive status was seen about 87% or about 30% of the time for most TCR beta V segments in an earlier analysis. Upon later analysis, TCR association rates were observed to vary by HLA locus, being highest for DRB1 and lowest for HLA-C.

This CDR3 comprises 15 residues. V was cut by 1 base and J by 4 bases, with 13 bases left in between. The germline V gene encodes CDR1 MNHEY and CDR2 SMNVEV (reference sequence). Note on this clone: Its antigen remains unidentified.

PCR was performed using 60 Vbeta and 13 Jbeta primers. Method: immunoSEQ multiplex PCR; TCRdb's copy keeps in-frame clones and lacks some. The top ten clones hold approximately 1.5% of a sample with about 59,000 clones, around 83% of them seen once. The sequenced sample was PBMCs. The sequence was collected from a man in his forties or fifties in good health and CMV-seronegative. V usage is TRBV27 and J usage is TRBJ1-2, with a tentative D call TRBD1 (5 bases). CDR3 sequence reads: CASSLLGRESYGYTF. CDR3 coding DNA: TGTGCCAGCAGTTTATTGGGACGGGAGAGCTATGGCTACACCTTC.